The rows below give T cell receptor beta chains drawn from one sample of a study of T cell responses to AZD1222 COVID-19 vaccine. TCRdb keeps only in-frame clones here, not all; method: immunoSEQ multiplex PCR. The data hold more than 110,000 clones, with over 85% observed a single time. Source: peripheral blood, taken on day 0 of AZD1222 vaccination. The receptors come from an adult in good health. Both conserved end residues are part of each CDR3. D genes are given only for firm matches. Where a row states a size, it is once, few, many or the class of an expanded clone; other rows omit it.

d_gene	abundance	v_gene	j_gene	CDR3nt	CDR3aa
TRBD1	.	TRBV5-3	TRBJ1-5	TGTGCCAGAAGCCTGGGACAGTTCAATCAGCCCCAGCATTTT	CARSLGQFNQPQHF
.	.	TRBV9	TRBJ2-2	TGTGCCAGCAGCGCGGATATCAGTATCACCGGGGAGCTGTTTTTT	CASSADISITGELFF
.	.	TRBV5-4	TRBJ2-1	TGTGCCACTTCATCCCTCGGGGGAGTATACAATGAGCAGTTCTTC	CATSSLGGVYNEQFF
.	.	TRBV12-3/TRBV12-4	TRBJ2-2	TGTGCCAGCAGTTTAAGGCTCACCGGGGAGCTGTTTTTT	CASSLRLTGELFF
.	.	TRBV4-1	TRBJ1-1	TGCGCCAGCAGCCAAGATTGGGGTGATACTGAAGCTTTCTTT	CASSQDWGDTEAFF
.	.	TRBV6-6	TRBJ2-3	TGTGCCAGCAGTTACTCAGGACTCAACCTTGGTACGCAGTATTTT	CASSYSGLNLGTQYF
.	.	TRBV5-1	TRBJ1-2	TGCGCCAGCAGCTTGTCACCTTCCTATGGCTACACCTTC	CASSLSPSYGYTF
.	.	TRBV10-3	TRBJ1-2	TGTGCCATCAGGGTGGGGGTAGGTGACTATGGCTACACCTTC	CAIRVGVGDYGYTF
.	.	TRBV11-2	TRBJ2-7	TGTGCCAGCAGCTTGGGGAGGTCCTACGAGCAGTACTTC	CASSLGRSYEQYF
TRBD1	.	TRBV28	TRBJ1-1	TGTGCCAGCAGCAAGCCCGACAGGGAAGCAACTGAAGCTTTCTTT	CASSKPDREATEAFF
.	.	TRBV5-6	TRBJ1-6	TGTGCCAGCAGCTTCGGCCCAACAGTGGTCCTCCACTTT	CASSFGPTVVLHF
.	.	TRBV27	TRBJ1-1	TGTGCCAGCCATTCCAGGGTGAACACTGAAGCTTTCTTT	CASHSRVNTEAFF
TRBD1	.	TRBV6-5	TRBJ1-5	TGTGCCAGCAGCTGGGACAGCGAACAGCCCCAGCATTTT	CASSWDSEQPQHF
.	few	TRBV15	TRBJ1-3	TGTGCCACCAGCAGAGATGGATACGTGAACTCTGGAAACACCATATATTTT	CATSRDGYVNSGNTIYF
TRBD1	.	TRBV5-6	TRBJ1-4	TGTGCCAGCAGCTCCCAGGGGGCAGGTGAAAAACTGTTTTTT	CASSSQGAGEKLFF
.	.	TRBV6-1	TRBJ1-1	TGTGCCAGCAGTGAATGGCCGGACGCTTTCTTT	CASSEWPDAFF
TRBD2	.	TRBV29-1	TRBJ2-7	TGCAGCGTTGAAGATCCAACTAGCGGCTACGAGCAGTACTTC	CSVEDPTSGYEQYF
TRBD2	.	TRBV28	TRBJ2-7	TGTGCCAGCAGTTTATCTAGCGGGAGTGAGGGTCGCGAGCAGTACTTC	CASSLSSGSEGREQYF
.	.	TRBV12-3/TRBV12-4	TRBJ1-3	TGTGCCAGCAGGGGATCTGCTGGAAACACCATATATTTT	CASRGSAGNTIYF
.	.	TRBV11-2	TRBJ2-7	TGTGCCAGCAGCCCCTTCGGGAGCTCCTACGAGCAGTACTTC	CASSPFGSSYEQYF
TRBD2	.	TRBV28	TRBJ2-1	TGTGCCAGCACCACTAGCGACAATGAGCAGTTCTTC	CASTTSDNEQFF
TRBD1	.	TRBV27	TRBJ1-5	TGTGCCAGCAGTCCCCCACCGGGACAGGGGGTAAATCAGCCCCAGCATTTT	CASSPPPGQGVNQPQHF
TRBD1	.	TRBV19	TRBJ1-1	TGTGCCAGTAGGGACAGGGTGAACACTGAAGCTTTCTTT	CASRDRVNTEAFF
.	.	TRBV10-3	TRBJ1-1	TGTGCCATCAGTGAGTCACACAGCAACACTGAAGCTTTCTTT	CAISESHSNTEAFF
.	once	TRBV6-6	TRBJ2-5	TGTGCCAGCAGGCCCACTAGGGACGGAGAGACCCAGTACTTC	CASRPTRDGETQYF
.	.	TRBV19	TRBJ1-2	TGTGCCAGTAGTATAACGGGGGACCGCTATGGCTACACCTTC	CASSITGDRYGYTF
TRBD2	.	TRBV13	TRBJ2-1	TGTGCCAGCAGCCCCAGCGGGAGGTATGAGCAGTTCTTC	CASSPSGRYEQFF
TRBD1	.	TRBV19	TRBJ2-3	TGTGCCAGTAGTACGGACAGGGCCGGCACAGATACGCAGTATTTT	CASSTDRAGTDTQYF
TRBD1	.	TRBV19	TRBJ1-2	TGTGCCAGTAGTATGATCGCGACAGGGGGCTATGGCTACACCTTC	CASSMIATGGYGYTF
TRBD1	.	TRBV19	TRBJ1-5	TGTGCCAGTACTGTGGGACAGGGGGACCCTCTGCCCCAGCATTTT	CASTVGQGDPLPQHF